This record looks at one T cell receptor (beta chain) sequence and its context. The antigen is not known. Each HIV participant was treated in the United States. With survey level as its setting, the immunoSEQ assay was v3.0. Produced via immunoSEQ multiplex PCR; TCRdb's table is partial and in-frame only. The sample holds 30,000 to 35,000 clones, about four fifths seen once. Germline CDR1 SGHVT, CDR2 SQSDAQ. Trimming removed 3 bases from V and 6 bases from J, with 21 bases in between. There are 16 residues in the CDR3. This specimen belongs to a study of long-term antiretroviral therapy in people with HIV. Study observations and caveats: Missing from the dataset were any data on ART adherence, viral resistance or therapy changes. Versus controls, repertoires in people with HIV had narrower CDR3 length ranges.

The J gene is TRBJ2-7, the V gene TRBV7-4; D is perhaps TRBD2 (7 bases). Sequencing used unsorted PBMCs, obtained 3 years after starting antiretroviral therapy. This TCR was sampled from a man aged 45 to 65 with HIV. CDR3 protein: CASSFYPGGGEAEQYF. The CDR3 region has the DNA TGTGCCAGCAGCTTCTACCCGGGGGGCGGGGAGGCCGAGCAGTACTTC.